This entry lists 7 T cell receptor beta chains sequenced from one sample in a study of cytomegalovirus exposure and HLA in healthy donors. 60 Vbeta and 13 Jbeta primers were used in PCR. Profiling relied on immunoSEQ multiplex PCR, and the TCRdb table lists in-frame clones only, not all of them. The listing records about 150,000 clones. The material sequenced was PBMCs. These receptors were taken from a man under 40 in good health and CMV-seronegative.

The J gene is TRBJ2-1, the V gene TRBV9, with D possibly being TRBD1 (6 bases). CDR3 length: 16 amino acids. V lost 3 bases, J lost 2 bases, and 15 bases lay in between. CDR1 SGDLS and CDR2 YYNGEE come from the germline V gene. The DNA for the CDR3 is TGTGCCAGCAGCGGTTCAGGGGAATTAGCCTACAATGAGCAGTTCTTC. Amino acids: CASSGSGELAYNEQFF.

CDR3: CASSINRQGLYF. The DNA for the CDR3 is TGTGCCAGCAGCATAAATCGACAGGGGTTGTACTTC. The gene calls are TRBV7-2 and TRBJ2-7, with TRBD1 matching over 8 bases. This CDR3 is built from 12 residues. V was pared by 5 bases and J by 12 bases, with 9 bases of the junction left unmatched. CDR1 SGHTA and CDR2 FQGNSA come from the germline V gene.

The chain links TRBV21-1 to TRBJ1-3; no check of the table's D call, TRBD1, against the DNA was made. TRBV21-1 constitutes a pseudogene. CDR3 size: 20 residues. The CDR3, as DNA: TGTGCCAGCAGCAAAGTCTGTGGGACAGGGGCCCTTCCTTCTGGAAACACCATATATTTT. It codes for CASSKVCGTGALPSGNTIYF.

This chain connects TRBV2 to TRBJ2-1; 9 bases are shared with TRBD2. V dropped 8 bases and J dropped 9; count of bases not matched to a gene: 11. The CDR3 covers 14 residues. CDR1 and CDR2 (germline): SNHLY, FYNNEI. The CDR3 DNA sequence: TGTGCCAGCCTCTCTCAGCGGCGGGGGGGTGAGCAGTTCTTC. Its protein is CASLSQRRGGEQFF. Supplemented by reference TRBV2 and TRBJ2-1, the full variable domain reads EPEVTQTPSHQVTQMGQEVILRCVPISNHLYFYWYRQILGQKVEFLVSFYNNEISEKSEIFDDQFSVERPDGSNFTLKIRSTKLEDSAMYFCASLSQRRGGEQFFGPGTRLTVL.

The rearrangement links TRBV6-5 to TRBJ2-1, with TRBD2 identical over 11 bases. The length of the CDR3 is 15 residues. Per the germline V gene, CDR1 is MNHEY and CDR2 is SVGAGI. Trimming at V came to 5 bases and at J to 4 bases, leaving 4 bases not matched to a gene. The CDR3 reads CASSQTSGAYNEQFF. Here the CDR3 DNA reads TGTGCCAGCAGTCAGACTAGCGGGGCTTACAATGAGCAGTTCTTC.

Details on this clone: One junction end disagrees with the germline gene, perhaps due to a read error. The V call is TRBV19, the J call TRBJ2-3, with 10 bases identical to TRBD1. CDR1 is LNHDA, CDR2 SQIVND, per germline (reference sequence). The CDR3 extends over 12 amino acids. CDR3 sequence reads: CASSPRDRGILF. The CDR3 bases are TGTGCCAGTAGTCCCCGGGACAGGGGTATCCTCTTT.

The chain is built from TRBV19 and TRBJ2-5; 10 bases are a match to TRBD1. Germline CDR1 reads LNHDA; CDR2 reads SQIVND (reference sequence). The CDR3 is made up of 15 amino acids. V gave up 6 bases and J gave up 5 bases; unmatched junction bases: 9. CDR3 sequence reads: CASRPDRGRGETQYF. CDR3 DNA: TGTGCCAGTAGACCAGACAGGGGGCGAGGGGAGACCCAGTACTTC.